This T cell receptor (beta chain) was recovered during a study of cytomegalovirus exposure and HLA in healthy donors (dated by TCRdb to about 2017). A note on the overall study: According to an earlier analysis of 450 to 650 of the donors, roughly 180 million T cells yielded 95 million to 140 million unique TCR beta sequences and 250 to 350 Gb of sequence data. Donor age, sex, ethnicity and CMV serostatus were compiled alongside the repertoire data. Along with the roughly 610-subject first cohort, a separate validation cohort of about 110 different subjects was used. In the later analysis, no new phenotypic data were used to find candidate immune exposures; instead, reliance was placed on TCR beta sequences and their occurrence across donors. Every repertoire in the discovery cohort had been generated on one and the same sequencing platform. Genome-wide SNP genotypes for about three fifths of the roughly 670 donors were used in a later genetic analysis, which treated that subset as a discovery cohort. An earlier analysis of 587 of the donors used high-throughput TCR beta sequencing to judge whether each TCR beta V gene segment behaved as functional or pseudogenic. Approximately 330 gigabases of sequencing data and around 90 million unique TCR sequences made up an early release that covered 640 HLA-typed donors. Class I and class II HLA loci were covered by the typing at four-digit resolution. To study patterns of TCR occurrence, a later analysis re-analyzed previously published TCR beta repertoires from 650 to 750 donors and added high-resolution HLA genotyping. About five DR-DQ haplotypes were handled as single units for association and clustering because linkage in the cohort was strong. The genetic ancestry cluster associated with self-reported Caucasian donors included roughly 84% of the 398 genotyped donors. High-throughput TCR immunosequencing, statistical association of individual TCRs with disease status, and machine learning were combined to predict cytomegalovirus infection status. The aim of the study was to test whether cataloging public T cell receptors could identify signatures of past pathogen exposure. Among 398 genotyped donors of the cohort, an average of around 240,000 unique TCR beta nucleotide sequences were sequenced per donor, roughly 20% of them non-productive. The number of donors typed differed by locus, with roughly 629-640 for A, B, C, DRB1 and DQB1, over 500 for DQA1, 606 for DPA1, and around 450 for DPB1. The T cell repertoires of about 700 subjects were profiled by immunosequencing and related to cytomegalovirus serostatus. General findings and caveats noted by the study authors: Because HLA typing was missing for some donors at each locus, association tests included only the typed subset. In a later analysis, most CMV-associated TCR beta chains were found to appear HLA-restricted, with HLA associations seemingly driven largely by CMV exposure. In a later analysis, HLA-associated TCR beta chains were found to be more clonally expanded and to have lower generation probabilities than equally common non-associated chains. According to a later analysis, parvovirus B19, influenza, CMV and Epstein-Barr virus appeared linked to several top co-occurrence clusters. The only immune exposure information available for the cohort was CMV serostatus. In this cohort, only TCR beta chains were sequenced, and detectable features were limited by the absence of alpha or paired-chain data. When HLA alleles, especially DR and DQ, strongly co-occurred, TCR associations were difficult to assign to individual alleles. It was suggested by the authors that the approach could potentially be generalized to other disease states and immunological phenotypes. In vitro tests confirmed that a few of the cytomegalovirus-associated TCR beta chains recognize cytomegalovirus antigens. An earlier analysis of around 540 of the donors showed that most TCR beta V segments appeared in productive rearrangements either about 90% or about 30% of the time, which broadly matched IMGT annotations. In a later genetic analysis, fewer N-insertions in productive TCRs were reported among donors in an Asian-associated ancestry cluster than the approximately 710-donor mean. Because counts were too low, roughly 18 rarely observed V segments, including chromosome 9 orphons, were left out of the earlier analysis of several hundred of the donors. A total of fewer than 200 TCR beta chains were listed by the study as associated with cytomegalovirus. A cluster of highly shared sequence variants was judged likely to represent a technical artifact of the sequencing pipeline. Some IMGT-functional V segments, including TRBV6-2 and TRBV6-3, could not be distinguished by the 87-base-pair reads and were therefore excluded. Most TCR sequences were observed very rarely across donors, whereas some public TCRs were present in many individuals. Roughly uniform sequencing depth across donors was assumed in presence/absence analyses, although this assumption may not hold. In a later analysis, the rate of TCR association differed among HLA loci, with DRB1 alleles having the most associated TCRs and HLA-C alleles having the fewest. An association between a missense DCLRE1C variant and V-gene and J-gene trimming of TCR beta chains was found in a later genetic analysis and replicated in an independent cohort. Linkage disequilibrium might explain the correlated functional status among segregating V segments, but an unknown experimental factor could not be ruled out. The classifier was reported to diagnose cytomegalovirus status with high specificity and sensitivity in both the original cohort and the validation cohort. A further reported finding was that TCR beta sequences accurately predicted the HLA-A and HLA-B alleles for most subjects in the first cohort. A later analysis associated approximately 17,000 TCR beta sequences with specific HLA alleles at a false discovery rate of 0.05.

The cohort was made up of about 610 healthy bone marrow donors. At the time of sampling, every cohort member was nominally healthy, though immune exposures that went unrecorded were likely present. The donor tested CMV seronegative and was one of the 352 seronegative cohort members. A peripheral blood sample was provided by each donor, and peripheral blood mononuclear cells were used for TCR beta sequencing. The Qiagen DNeasy Blood Extraction Kit was used to extract genomic DNA from the blood cell samples. A distance of 16 bases separates the germline ends of V and J, which lose 6 bases and 4 bases respectively. CDR1 and CDR2, looked up from the germline V gene, are SGHRS and YFSETQ. There are 14 amino acids in the CDR3, from cysteine to phenylalanine inclusive. The CDR3 DNA has 42 bases and is translated from base 1. In the case of this clone: There is no known antigen for this receptor. Within one base of it there is no much larger clone, and no base qualities were kept.

Libraries were prepared through the immunoSEQ multiplex PCR assay. The multiplex PCR relied on a mix of 60 forward primers for TCR Vbeta segments and 13 reverse primers for TCR Jbeta segments. The CDR3 region of rearranged TCR beta genes was amplified from genomic DNA by a multiplex PCR assay. Amplified TCR beta libraries were sequenced as 87-base-pair reads on the Illumina HiSeq System. The published analysis was carried out like this. In a later analysis, tens of millions of unique TCR beta chains were counted across the approximately 620 repertoires, and about 10 million of these chains were shared by at least two donors. Raw reads were error-corrected and collapsed into unique sequences with a nearest-neighbor algorithm that merged closely related sequences to remove PCR and sequencing errors. V, D and J gene segments were assigned by aligning CDR3 sequences to IMGT reference sequences. For a sequence to be retained, at least a six-nucleotide match to both a V gene segment and a J gene segment was required. A rearrangement was called productive if the CDR3 had no stop codons and remained in frame with V and J, and every other rearrangement was called non-productive. Following IMGT convention, CDR3 was defined as the stretch from the second conserved V-encoded cysteine to the conserved J-encoded phenylalanine. In an earlier analysis of roughly 580 of the donors, sequences lacking an unambiguous match to a single V gene segment were excluded. In an earlier analysis of almost 600 of the donors, a V segment was called functional when productive rearrangements were above 56.7%, and segregating when the standard deviation between donors exceeded 5%. A statistical classification framework was developed to diagnose cytomegalovirus status using the catalog of TCR beta chain sequences. In a later analysis, TCR nucleotide sequences were compared against IMGT/GENE-DB human TR gene sequences so that V and J genes could be assigned. In a later analysis, CDR3 sequences and most-parsimonious VDJ recombination scenarios were assigned using the TCRdist pipeline. In a later analysis, every TCR beta chain was defined by the combination of its CDR3 amino acid sequence and its V-gene family, and reads without a unique V-gene family were dropped. A later analysis removed 592 highly shared, low-generation-probability nucleotide sequences to deal with suspected cross-contamination and a sequencing artifact. A later analysis calculated a clonal expansion index for each public chain from normalized within-repertoire ranks of inferred template counts. A later analysis computed generation probabilities with a VDJ recombination model fitted to out-of-frame rearrangements, and checked the results against IGoR. Hypergeometric tests were used in a later analysis to score TCR-TCR, TCR-HLA and TCR-CMV co-occurrence, with a repertoire-size bias correction applied to the TCR pairs. To estimate false discovery rates, a later analysis permuted the HLA or CMV assignments 20 times. In a later analysis, co-occurring TCRs were grouped using DBSCAN, and TCRdist sequence similarity was added for clustering within HLA-allele-positive subsets. Repertoires with fewer than 30,000 or more than 120,000 public chains, plus five repertoires with anomalous nucleotide sharing, were excluded from co-occurrence clustering. TCRdb limited this immuneACCESS table to in-frame rearrangements with V and J called. A share of clones is missing; checked studies link under half to unresolved V genes, and the rest is unexplained. D and trimming come from the DNA, and the V and J calls and clone size come from that table. The sample yields roughly 110,000 clones; over 60% were counted once. The ten largest clones take up 2.7% of the sample.

The sequence came from a female donor in good health and CMV-seronegative. Recombination connected TRBV5-1 to TRBJ2-5; TRBD1 is perhaps the D gene, given 5 matching bases. The sequenced material came from PBMCs. In nucleotide form, the sequence is TGCGCCAGCAAAGTAGGGGCCTCCGGAGAGACCCAGTACTTC. This codes for CASKVGASGETQYF.